This T cell receptor beta chain was identified during a study of cytomegalovirus exposure and HLA in healthy donors. Study as a whole: A data release that came early held around 85 million unique TCRs from HLA-typed donors.

Comments on this clone: Its antigen is not identified.

Amplification used 60 Vbeta primers and 13 Jbeta primers. Profiled with immunoSEQ multiplex PCR; TCRdb holds only in-frame clones, not every one. The sample has over 200,000 clones; about 81% are singletons. Deletions cut 5 bases from V and 9 bases from J, with 17 bases between. The germline V gene has CDR1 PRHDT and CDR2 FYEKMQ (reference sequence). CDR3 length: 14 amino acids. General study points: An analysis was carried out at a later point. It showed that HLA-associated TCR beta chains were more clonally expanded than equally common non-associated chains. Later analysis associated a missense DCLRE1C variant with TCR beta V- and J-gene trimming.

Sequenced input: PBMCs. The sequence derives from a woman aged 40 to 50 in good health and CMV-seropositive. The chain combines TRBV13 with TRBJ2-1; D gene uncertain. In DNA form, the CDR3 reads TGTGCCAGCAGCCCCTTCGGAACCCCGGGTGAGCAGTTCTTC. The encoded protein is CASSPFGTPGEQFF.